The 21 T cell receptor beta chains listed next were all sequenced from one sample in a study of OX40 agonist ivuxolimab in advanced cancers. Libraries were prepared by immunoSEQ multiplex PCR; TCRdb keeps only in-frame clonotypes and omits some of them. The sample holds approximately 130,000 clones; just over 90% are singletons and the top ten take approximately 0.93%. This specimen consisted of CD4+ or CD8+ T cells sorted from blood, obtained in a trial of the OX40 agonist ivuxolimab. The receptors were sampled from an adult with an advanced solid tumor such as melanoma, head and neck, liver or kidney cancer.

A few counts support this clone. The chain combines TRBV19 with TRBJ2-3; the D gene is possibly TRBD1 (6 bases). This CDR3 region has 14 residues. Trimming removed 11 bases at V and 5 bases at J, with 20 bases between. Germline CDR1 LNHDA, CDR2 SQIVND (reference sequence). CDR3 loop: CASGSRGIVDTQYF. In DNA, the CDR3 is TGTGCCTCTGGGAGCAGGGGAATTGTAGATACGCAGTATTTT.

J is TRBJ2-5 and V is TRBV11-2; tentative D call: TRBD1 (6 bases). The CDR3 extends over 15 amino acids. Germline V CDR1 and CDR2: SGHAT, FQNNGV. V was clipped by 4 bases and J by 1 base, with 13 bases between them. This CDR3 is CASSSGQPGQETQYF. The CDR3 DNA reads TGTGCCAGCAGCTCCGGACAGCCGGGCCAAGAGACCCAGTACTTC.

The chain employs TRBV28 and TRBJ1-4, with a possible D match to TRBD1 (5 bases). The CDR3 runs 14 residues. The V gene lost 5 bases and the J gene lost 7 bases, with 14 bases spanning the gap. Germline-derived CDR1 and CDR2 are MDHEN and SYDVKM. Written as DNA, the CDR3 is TGTGCCAGCAGTCCTCACCGTAGGGGTGAAAAACTGTTTTTT. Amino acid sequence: CASSPHRRGEKLFF.

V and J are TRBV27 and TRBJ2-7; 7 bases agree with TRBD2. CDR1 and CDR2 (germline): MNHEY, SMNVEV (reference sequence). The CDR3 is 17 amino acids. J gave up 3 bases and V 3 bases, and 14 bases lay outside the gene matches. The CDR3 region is CASSFALGGNLYYEQYF. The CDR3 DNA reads TGTGCCAGCAGTTTCGCCCTCGGGGGGAATTTGTACTACGAGCAGTACTTC.

The CDR3: CAISEATGFETQYF. CDR3 DNA: TGTGCCATCAGTGAGGCGACAGGGTTTGAGACCCAGTACTTC. The chain recombines TRBV10-3 with TRBJ2-5, with TRBD1 matching 7 bases. Trimming removed 2 bases from V and 5 bases from J; junction bases left unmatched: 5. Looked up from germline, CDR1 is ENHRY and CDR2 is SYGVKD. This CDR3 region has 14 residues.

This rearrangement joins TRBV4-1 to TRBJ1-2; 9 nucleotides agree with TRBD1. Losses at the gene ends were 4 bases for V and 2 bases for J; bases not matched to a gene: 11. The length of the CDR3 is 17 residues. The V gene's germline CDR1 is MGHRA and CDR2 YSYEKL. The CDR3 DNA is TGCGCCAGCAGCCCCCCAACCGGGACAGGGCTAAACTATGGCTACACCTTC. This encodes CASSPPTGTGLNYGYTF.

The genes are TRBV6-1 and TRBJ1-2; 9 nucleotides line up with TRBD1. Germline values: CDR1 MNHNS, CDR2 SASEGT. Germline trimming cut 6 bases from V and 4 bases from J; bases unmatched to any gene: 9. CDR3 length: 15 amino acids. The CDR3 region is CASSNEDRGVYGYTF. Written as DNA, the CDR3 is TGTGCCAGCAGCAACGAAGACAGGGGGGTCTATGGCTACACCTTC.

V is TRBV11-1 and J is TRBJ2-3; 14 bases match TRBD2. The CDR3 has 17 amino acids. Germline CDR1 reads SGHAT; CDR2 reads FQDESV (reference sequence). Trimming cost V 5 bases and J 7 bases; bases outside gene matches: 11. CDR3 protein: CASSQIGTSGSRHTQYF. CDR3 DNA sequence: TGTGCCAGCAGCCAAATAGGGACTAGCGGGAGCAGGCATACGCAGTATTTT. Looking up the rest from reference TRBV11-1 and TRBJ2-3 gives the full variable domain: EAEVAQSPRYKITEKSQAVAFWCDPISGHATLYWYRQILGQGPELLVQFQDESVVDDSQLPKDRFSAERLKGVDSTLKIQPAELGDSAMYLCASSQIGTSGSRHTQYFGPGTRLTVL.

CDR3 residues: CASSGTGGKETQYF. Here the CDR3 DNA reads TGTGCCAGCAGCGGGACTGGCGGGAAGGAGACCCAGTACTTC. The gene calls are TRBV2 and TRBJ2-5; tentatively, D is TRBD2 (6 bases). CDR1 and CDR2 from the germline V gene are SNHLY and FYNNEI. This CDR3 spans 14 amino acids. V was cut by 6 bases and J by 5 bases, with 16 bases left in between.

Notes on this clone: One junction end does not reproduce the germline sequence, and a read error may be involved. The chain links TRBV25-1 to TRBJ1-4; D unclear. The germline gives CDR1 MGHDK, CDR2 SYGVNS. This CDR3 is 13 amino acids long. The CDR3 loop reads CASSGRVNGKLFF. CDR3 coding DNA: TGTGCCAGCAGTGGGAGGGTAAATGGAAAACTGTTTTTT. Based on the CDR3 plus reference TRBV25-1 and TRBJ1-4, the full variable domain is EADIYQTPRYLVIGTGKKITLECSQTMGHDKMYWYQQDPGMELHLIHYSYGVNSTEKGDLSSESTVSRIRTEHFPLTLESARPSHTSQYLCASSGRVNGKLFFGSGTQLSVL.

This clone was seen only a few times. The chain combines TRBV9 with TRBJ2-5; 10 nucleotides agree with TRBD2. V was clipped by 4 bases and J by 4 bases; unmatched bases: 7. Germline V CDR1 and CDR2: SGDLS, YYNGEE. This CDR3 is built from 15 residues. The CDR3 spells CASSPPGTSAETQYF. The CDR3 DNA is TGTGCCAGCAGCCCACCCGGGACTAGCGCAGAGACCCAGTACTTC.

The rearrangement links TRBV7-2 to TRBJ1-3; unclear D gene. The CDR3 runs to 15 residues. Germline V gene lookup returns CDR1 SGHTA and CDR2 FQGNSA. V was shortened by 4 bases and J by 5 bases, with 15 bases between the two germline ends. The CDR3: CASSSYTVDRNTIYF. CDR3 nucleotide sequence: TGTGCCAGCAGCTCCTACACCGTAGATAGAAACACCATATATTTT.

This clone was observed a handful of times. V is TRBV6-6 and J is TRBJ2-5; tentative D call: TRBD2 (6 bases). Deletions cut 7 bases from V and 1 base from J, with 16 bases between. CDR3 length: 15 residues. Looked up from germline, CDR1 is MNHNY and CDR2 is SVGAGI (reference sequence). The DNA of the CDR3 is TGTGCCAGCAATTGGGCGGGACCACTCCAAGAGACCCAGTACTTC. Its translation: CASNWAGPLQETQYF.

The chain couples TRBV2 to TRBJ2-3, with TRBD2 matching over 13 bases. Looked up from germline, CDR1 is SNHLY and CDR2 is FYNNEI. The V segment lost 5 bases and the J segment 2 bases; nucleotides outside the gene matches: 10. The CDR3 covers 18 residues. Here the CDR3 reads CASSLGLAGAWATDTQYF. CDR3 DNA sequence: TGTGCCAGCAGTCTAGGACTAGCGGGAGCCTGGGCCACAGATACGCAGTATTTT.

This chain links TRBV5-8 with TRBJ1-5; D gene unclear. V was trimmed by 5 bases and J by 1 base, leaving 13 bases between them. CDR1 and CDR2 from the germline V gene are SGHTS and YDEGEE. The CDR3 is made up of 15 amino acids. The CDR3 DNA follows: TGTGCCAGCAGAAAATCCGGGAGCAGCAATCAGCCCCAGCATTTT. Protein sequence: CASRKSGSSNQPQHF.

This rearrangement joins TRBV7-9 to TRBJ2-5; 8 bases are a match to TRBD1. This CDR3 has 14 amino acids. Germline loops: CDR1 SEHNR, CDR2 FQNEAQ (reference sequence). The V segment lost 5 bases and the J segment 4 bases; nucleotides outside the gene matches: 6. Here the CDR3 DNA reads TGTGCCAGCAGCCCACAGGGGGGCCCAGAGACCCAGTACTTC. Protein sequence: CASSPQGGPETQYF.

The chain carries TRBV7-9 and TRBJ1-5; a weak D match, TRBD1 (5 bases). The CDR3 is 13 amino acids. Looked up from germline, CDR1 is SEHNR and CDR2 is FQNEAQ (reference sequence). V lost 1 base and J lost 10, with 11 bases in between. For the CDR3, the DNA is TGTGCCAGCAGCTTAGGAGGGGTCGGACCCCAGCATTTT. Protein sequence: CASSLGGVGPQHF.

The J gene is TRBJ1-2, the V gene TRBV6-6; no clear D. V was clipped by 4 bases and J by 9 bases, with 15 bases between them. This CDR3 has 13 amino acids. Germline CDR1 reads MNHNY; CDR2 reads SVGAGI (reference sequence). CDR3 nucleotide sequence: TGTGCCAGCAGTTTGGCAGGCATGCTTAGCTACACCTTC. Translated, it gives CASSLAGMLSYTF.

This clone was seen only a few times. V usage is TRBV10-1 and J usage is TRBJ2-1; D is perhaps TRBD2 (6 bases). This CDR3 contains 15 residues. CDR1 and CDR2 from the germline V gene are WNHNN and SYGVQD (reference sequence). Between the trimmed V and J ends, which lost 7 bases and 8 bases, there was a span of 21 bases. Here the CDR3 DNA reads TGCGCCAGCACCCCGCCGGGGGATGGAAAATATGAGCAGTTCTTC. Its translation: CASTPPGDGKYEQFF.

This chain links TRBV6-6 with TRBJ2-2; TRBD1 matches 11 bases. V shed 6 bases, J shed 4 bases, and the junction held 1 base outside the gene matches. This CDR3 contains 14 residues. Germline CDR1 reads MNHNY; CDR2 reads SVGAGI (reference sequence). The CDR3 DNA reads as TGTGCCAGCAGCGGACAGGGGGCCACCGGGGAGCTGTTTTTT. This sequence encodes CASSGQGATGELFF.

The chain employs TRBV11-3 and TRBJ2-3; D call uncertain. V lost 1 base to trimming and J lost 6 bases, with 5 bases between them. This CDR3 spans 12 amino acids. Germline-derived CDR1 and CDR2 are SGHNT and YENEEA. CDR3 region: CASSLVGDTQYF. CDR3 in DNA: TGTGCCAGCAGCTTAGTGGGGGATACGCAGTATTTT.